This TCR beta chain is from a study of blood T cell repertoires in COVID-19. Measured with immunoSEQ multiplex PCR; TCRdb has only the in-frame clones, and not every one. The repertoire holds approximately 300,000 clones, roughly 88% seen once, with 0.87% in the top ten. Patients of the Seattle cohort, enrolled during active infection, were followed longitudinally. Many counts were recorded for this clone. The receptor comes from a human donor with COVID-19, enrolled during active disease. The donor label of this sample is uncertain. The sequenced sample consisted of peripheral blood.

CDR3 coding DNA: TGTGCCAGCGGGACAGGGGTAAACACCATATATTTT. Amino acid sequence: CASGTGVNTIYF. The genes are TRBV6-5 and TRBJ1-3; 10 bases are a match to TRBD1. This CDR3 spans 12 amino acids. J was trimmed by 6 bases and V by 8 bases; bases with no gene match: 1. Germline CDR1 reads MNHEY; CDR2 reads SVGAGI.